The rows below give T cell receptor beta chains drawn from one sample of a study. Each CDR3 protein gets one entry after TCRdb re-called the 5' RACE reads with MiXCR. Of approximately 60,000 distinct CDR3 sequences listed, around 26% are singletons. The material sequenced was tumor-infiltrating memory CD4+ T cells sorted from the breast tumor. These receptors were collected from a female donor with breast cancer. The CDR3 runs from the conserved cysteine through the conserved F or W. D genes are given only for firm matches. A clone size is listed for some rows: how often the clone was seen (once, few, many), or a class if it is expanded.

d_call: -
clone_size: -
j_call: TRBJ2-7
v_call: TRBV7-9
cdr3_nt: TGTGCCAGCAGCTTAGGTCGGGAGACCGAGCAGTACTTC
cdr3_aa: CASSLGRETEQYF

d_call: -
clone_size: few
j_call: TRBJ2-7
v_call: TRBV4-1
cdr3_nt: TGCGCCAGCAGCCGAGACCGGGACGGGAGCTACGAGCAGTACTTC
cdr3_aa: CASSRDRDGSYEQYF

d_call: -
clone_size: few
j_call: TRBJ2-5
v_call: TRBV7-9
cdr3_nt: TGTGCCACCCAGGCCCCGTCCGAAGAGACCCAGTACTTC
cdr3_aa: CATQAPSEETQYF

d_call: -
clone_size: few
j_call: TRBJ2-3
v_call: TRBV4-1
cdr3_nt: TGCGCCAGCAGCCCAAAACGGCTGGGGGATACGCAGTATTTT
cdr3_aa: CASSPKRLGDTQYF

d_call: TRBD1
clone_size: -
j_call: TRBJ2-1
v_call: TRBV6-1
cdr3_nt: TGTGCCAGCTTAGGTCGGACAGGGGGGTCCAATGAGCAGTTCTTC
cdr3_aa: CASLGRTGGSNEQFF

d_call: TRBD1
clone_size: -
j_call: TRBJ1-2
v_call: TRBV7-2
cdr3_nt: TGTGCCAGCAGCTTCACAGGGGTTGAGTATGGCTACACCTTC
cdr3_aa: CASSFTGVEYGYTF

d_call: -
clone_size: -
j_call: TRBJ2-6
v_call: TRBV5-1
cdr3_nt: TGCGCCAGCAGCTCACTGGGTGGGGGGAGCGCTGGGGCCAACGTCCTGACTTTC
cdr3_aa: CASSSLGGGSAGANVLTF

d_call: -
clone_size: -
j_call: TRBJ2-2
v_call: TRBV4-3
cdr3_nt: TGCGCCAGCAGCCAAGATGCAGGGAACGGGGAGCTGTTTTTT
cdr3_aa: CASSQDAGNGELFF

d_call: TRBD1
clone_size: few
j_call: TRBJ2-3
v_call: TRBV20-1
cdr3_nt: TGCAGTGCTACAAACCAGGGGGCGGACACAGATACGCAGTATTTT
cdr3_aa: CSATNQGADTDTQYF

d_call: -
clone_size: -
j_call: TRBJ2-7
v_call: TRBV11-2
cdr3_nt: TGTGCCAGCAGCTCCTTTTACGGGACCGCCAACGAGCAGTACTTC
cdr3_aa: CASSSFYGTANEQYF

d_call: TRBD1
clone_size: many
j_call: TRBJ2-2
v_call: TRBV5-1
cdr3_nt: TGCGCCAGCAGCTTGAACGGACAGGTTCCCGGGGAGCTGTTTTTT
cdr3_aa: CASSLNGQVPGELFF

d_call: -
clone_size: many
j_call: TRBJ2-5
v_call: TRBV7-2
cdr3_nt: TGTGCCAGCACCGCCGAACAGGGATGGGAGACCCAGTACTTC
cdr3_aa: CASTAEQGWETQYF

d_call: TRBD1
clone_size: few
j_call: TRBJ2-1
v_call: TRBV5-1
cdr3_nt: TGCGCCAGCAAAAGGACAGGGGGCTCCTACAATGAGCAGTTCTTC
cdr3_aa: CASKRTGGSYNEQFF

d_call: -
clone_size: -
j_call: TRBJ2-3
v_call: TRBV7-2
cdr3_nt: TGTGCCAGCGGCACAGGGAACACAGATACGCAGTATTTT
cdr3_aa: CASGTGNTDTQYF

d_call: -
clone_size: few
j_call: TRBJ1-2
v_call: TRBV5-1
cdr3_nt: TGCGCCAGCAGCTTGGATGGGGGAAGGGGCGGCTACACCTTC
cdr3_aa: CASSLDGGRGGYTF

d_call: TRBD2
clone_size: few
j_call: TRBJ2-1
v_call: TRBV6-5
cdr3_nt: TGTGCCTCTGGACTAGCGCGGGTGGGTGAGCAGTTCTTC
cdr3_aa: CASGLARVGEQFF

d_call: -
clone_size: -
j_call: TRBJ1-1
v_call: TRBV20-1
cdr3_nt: TGCAGTGCTAGGAGCCCAGACAGTGGGAACACTGAAGCTTTCTTT
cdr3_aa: CSARSPDSGNTEAFF

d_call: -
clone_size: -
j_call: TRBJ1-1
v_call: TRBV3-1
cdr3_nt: TGTGCCAGCAGCTTCGGGGGGAACACTGAAGCTTTCTTT
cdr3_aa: CASSFGGNTEAFF

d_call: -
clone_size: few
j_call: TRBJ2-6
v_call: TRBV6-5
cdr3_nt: TGTGCCAGCAGACTTCCGGGGGCCAACGTCCTGACTTTC
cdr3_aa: CASRLPGANVLTF

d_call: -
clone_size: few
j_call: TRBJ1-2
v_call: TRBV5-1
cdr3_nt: TGCGCCAGCAGCTTGGGCCCGGGCGCTGGCTACACCTTC
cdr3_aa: CASSLGPGAGYTF

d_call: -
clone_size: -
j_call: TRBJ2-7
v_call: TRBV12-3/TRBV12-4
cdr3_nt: TGTGCCAGCAGCCCCATGGAGGGCCAAGGCTACGAGCAGTACTTC
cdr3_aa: CASSPMEGQGYEQYF

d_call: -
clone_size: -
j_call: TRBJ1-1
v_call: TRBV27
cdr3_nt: TGTGCCAGCAGCCGAAGACAGGCATCTGAAGCTTTCTTT
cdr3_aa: CASSRRQASEAFF

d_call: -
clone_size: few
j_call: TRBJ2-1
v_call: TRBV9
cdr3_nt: TGTGCCAGCAGCGTAGCTGAACAGAATGAGCAGTTCTTC
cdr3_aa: CASSVAEQNEQFF

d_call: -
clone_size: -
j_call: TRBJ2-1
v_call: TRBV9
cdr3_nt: TGTGCCAGCAGCTTACAAAGGGGGGGGTACAATGAGCAGTTCTTC
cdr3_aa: CASSLQRGGYNEQFF

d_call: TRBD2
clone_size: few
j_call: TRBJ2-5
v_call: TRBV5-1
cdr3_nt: TGCGCCAGCAGCTTCCCCCCGGGACTAGCCCTAGAGACCCAGTACTTC
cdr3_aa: CASSFPPGLALETQYF

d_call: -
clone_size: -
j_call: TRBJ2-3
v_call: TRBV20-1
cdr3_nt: TGCAGTGCTAGAGACCCCCGGGGCACAGATACGCAGTATTTT
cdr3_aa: CSARDPRGTDTQYF

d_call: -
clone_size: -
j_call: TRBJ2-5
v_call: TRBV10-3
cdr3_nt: TGTGCCATCAGTGGTCAGGGCGAAGAGACCCAGTACTTC
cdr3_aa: CAISGQGEETQYF

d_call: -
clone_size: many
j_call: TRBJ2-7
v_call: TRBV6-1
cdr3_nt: TGTGCCAGCAGGACATTACAGGTCGCGCACGAGCAGTACTTC
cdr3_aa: CASRTLQVAHEQYF

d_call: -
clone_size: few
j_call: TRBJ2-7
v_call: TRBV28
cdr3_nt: TGTGCCAGCAGTTTGGCAGGGGCAATCTACGAGCAGTACTTC
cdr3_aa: CASSLAGAIYEQYF

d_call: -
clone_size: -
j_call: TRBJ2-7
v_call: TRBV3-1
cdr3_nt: TGTGCCAGCAGCCAAGGGTACGAGCAGTACTTC
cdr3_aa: CASSQGYEQYF

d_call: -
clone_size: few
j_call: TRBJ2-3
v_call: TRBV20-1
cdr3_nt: TGCAGTGCTAGAATGGCTACTGATACGCAGTATTTT
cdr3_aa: CSARMATDTQYF

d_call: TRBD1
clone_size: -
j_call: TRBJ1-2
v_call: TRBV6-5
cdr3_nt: TGTGCCAGCAGCCCCGACAGGGTCGATGGCTACACCTTC
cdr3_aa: CASSPDRVDGYTF

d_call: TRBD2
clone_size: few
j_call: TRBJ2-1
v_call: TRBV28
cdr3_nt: TGTGCCAGCAGTTTACCGTCAGCGGGGCAGCAGTTCTTC
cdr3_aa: CASSLPSAGQQFF

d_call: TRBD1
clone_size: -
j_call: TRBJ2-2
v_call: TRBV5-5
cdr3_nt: TGTGCCAGCAGCTCTATCCTGGGACAGGGTCTCACCGGGGAGCTGTCTTTT
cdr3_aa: CASSSILGQGLTGELSF

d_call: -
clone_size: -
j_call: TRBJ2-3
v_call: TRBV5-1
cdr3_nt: TGCGCCAGCAGCTTAAGCGGAACTAGCACAGATACGCAGTATTTT
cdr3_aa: CASSLSGTSTDTQYF

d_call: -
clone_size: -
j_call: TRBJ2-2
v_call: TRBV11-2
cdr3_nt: TGTGCCAGCAGCTACAGTGGCCCGAACACCGGGGAGCTGTTTTTT
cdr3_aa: CASSYSGPNTGELFF